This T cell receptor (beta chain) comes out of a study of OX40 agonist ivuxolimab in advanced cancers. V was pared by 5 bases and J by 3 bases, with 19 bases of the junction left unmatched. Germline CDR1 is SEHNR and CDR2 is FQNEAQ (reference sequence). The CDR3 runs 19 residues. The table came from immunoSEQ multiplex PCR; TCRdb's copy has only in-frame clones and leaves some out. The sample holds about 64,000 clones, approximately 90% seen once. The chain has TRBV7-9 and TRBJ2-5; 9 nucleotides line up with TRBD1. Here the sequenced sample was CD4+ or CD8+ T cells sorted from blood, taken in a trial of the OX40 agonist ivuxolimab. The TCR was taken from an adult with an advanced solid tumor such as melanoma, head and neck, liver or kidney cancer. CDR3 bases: TGTGCCAGCAGCCCACGGGGAACAGGGGGCCGGTTGGGGAAAGAGACCCAGTACTTC. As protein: CASSPRGTGGRLGKETQYF.